These 4 T cell receptor beta chains were all obtained from the same sample, sequenced in a study of shared clonotypes between healthy human individuals. Sequencing was performed with immunoSEQ multiplex PCR; in TCRdb, only in-frame clones are kept and a portion is missing. The sample gives 2 million to 3 million clones, 93% of which show up once; about 0.39% is in the top ten. The sequencing input was naive CD4+ T cells from PBMCs. Subset specified: CD45RA+ positively selected. These TCRs come from a man between 18 and 29 years old in good health. Some clones in this sample may be carry-over from other donors' samples.

Concerning this clone itself: Other DNA sequences of this sample code for an identical CDR3. The chain has TRBV28 and TRBJ2-7; TRBD1 might be the D (5 bases). V lost 4 bases, J lost 4 bases, and 8 bases lay in between. Germline V gene data show CDR1 as MDHEN and CDR2 as SYDVKM. CDR3 length: 12 amino acids. The CDR3 region has the DNA TGTGCCAGCAGTTCCAGGGTATACGAGCAGTACTTC. It specifies CASSSRVYEQYF.

The chain carries TRBV28 and TRBJ1-5; possibly TRBD1 for D (6 bases). V lost 4 bases and J 4 bases, leaving 17 bases between the germline ends. Germline values: CDR1 MDHEN, CDR2 SYDVKM. This CDR3 comprises 16 residues. This chain's CDR3 is CASSSGGAGLNQPQHF. CDR3 DNA: TGTGCCAGCAGTTCGGGGGGCGCTGGACTTAATCAGCCCCAGCATTTT.

The chain links TRBV28 to TRBJ1-1; D might be TRBD1 (5 bases). V lost 10 bases to trimming and J lost 7 bases, with 16 bases between them. Germline CDR1 MDHEN, CDR2 SYDVKM. The CDR3 consists of 12 residues. This CDR3 reads CATSDSLLEAFF. In DNA form, the CDR3 reads TGTGCCACCTCCGACAGCCTTCTTGAAGCTTTCTTT. Drawing the rest from reference TRBV28 and TRBJ1-1, the complete variable domain is DVKVTQSSRYLVKRTGEKVFLECVQDMDHENMFWYRQDPGLGLRLIYFSYDVKMKEKGDIPEGYSVSREKKERFSLILESASTNQTSMYLCATSDSLLEAFFGQGTRLTVV.

This clone has just one count. The chain uses TRBV28 and TRBJ2-5; 14 nucleotides align to TRBD2. Looked up from germline, CDR1 is MDHEN and CDR2 is SYDVKM. The CDR3 contains 18 residues. J lost 3 bases, V lost 5 bases, and 11 bases had no gene match. CDR3: CASSPRGLAGGGKETQYF. The CDR3, as DNA: TGTGCCAGCAGTCCACGAGGACTAGCGGGAGGTGGGAAAGAGACCCAGTACTTC.